This record concerns one T cell receptor beta chain sequence. Produced via immunoSEQ multiplex PCR; TCRdb's table is partial and in-frame only. The data contain about 87,000 clones, about 71% of them singletons. The data are from a study of blood T cell repertoires in COVID-19. With 2 bases clipped from V and 4 bases from J, the junction kept 7 bases outside the gene matches. Germline V gene sequence: CDR1 SNHLY, CDR2 FYNNEI. The CDR3 length is 15 residues. The receptor's source is a woman between 50 and 59 years old with acute or convalescent COVID-19. The chain links TRBV2 to TRBJ1-2; TRBD1 matches 7 bases. The source material was peripheral blood. The CDR3 DNA sequence: TGTGCCAGCAGTGAACTCCGGGACAGCCCCTATGGCTACACCTTC. It specifies CASSELRDSPYGYTF. The complete variable domain, with remaining parts taken from reference TRBV2 and TRBJ1-2, reads EPEVTQTPSHQVTQMGQEVILRCVPISNHLYFYWYRQILGQKVEFLVSFYNNEISEKSEIFDDQFSVERPDGSNFTLKIRSTKLEDSAMYFCASSELRDSPYGYTFGSGTRLTVV.